This TCR beta chain emerged from a study of blood T cell repertoires in COVID-19. Germline-derived CDR1 and CDR2 are SEHNR and FQNEAQ (reference sequence). V was pared by 1 base and J by 0 bases, with 7 bases of the junction left unmatched. The CDR3 has 17 residues. Assay: immunoSEQ multiplex PCR; the TCRdb copy retains only in-frame clones and omits some. The sample lists 220,000 or so clones, approximately 80% seen once, with about 1.3% in the top ten. Assignment of participants to cohorts was predicated upon participant-reported clinical history. The gene calls are TRBV7-9 and TRBJ1-1, with 8 bases identical to TRBD1. The source is a woman between 35 and 50 years old with acute COVID-19. Sequenced: PBMCs or T cells enriched from blood (not recorded which). CDR3 in amino acids: CASSLETGAGLNTEAFF. CDR3 in DNA: TGTGCCAGCAGCTTAGAGACAGGGGCAGGGCTGAACACTGAAGCTTTCTTT.